Only one count was recorded for the clone carrying this TCR beta chain. Sequenced material consisted of expressed TCRB transcripts (all of the isolated RNA was reverse transcribed). Naive, central memory and regulatory T cell samples averaged roughly 3.5 million immunoSEQ reads each. Profiled with immunoSEQ multiplex PCR; TCRdb holds only in-frame clones, not every one. In the table there are over 700,000 clones, roughly 15% of which are singletons. These data come from a study of beta chain features in type 1 diabetes. The TCR was taken from a woman between 18 and 29 years old in good health. Input material: naive CD4+ T cells from blood.

CDR3: CASSSPRLGELFF. In DNA form, the CDR3 reads TGTGCCAGCAGCTCACCTAGGTTAGGGGAGCTGTTTTTT. The V and J genes are TRBV28 and TRBJ2-2, with D unclear. This CDR3 has 13 residues. With 6 bases removed from V and 8 bases from J, the gap between germline ends came to 13 bases. Germline CDR1 is MDHEN and CDR2 is SYDVKM.